This T cell receptor (beta chain) was observed in a study of Graves' ophthalmopathy and Graves' hyperthyroidism. This clonotype was observed a few times. CDR1 and CDR2 (germline): SEHNR, FQNEAQ (reference sequence). The CDR3 is 15 residues long. Trimming left V 5 bases short and J 8 bases short, with 21 bases between. RNA transcripts provided the template for amplifying TCR beta CDR3 regions. First-round RT-PCR relied on HTBI primers, and a second-round multiplex PCR came next. TCRdb re-derived calls from the multiplex PCR reads in MiXCR, one entry per CDR3 protein. The repertoire consists of about 220,000 distinct CDR3 sequences, with around a fifth occurring once and the leading ten covering roughly 40%.

Sequencing was performed on peripheral blood. The V and J genes are TRBV7-9 and TRBJ1-2; the D is unclear. The sequence came from a woman aged 45-59 years with Graves' ophthalmopathy. Written as DNA, the CDR3 is TGTGCCAGCAGCCACCCACGAAATGCTGCGGGCGGCTACACCTTC. Amino acid sequence: CASSHPRNAAGGYTF.